One sample yielded the 5 T cell receptor beta chains listed below, sequenced in a study of T cell repertoires in cytomegalovirus infection. Using its own MiXCR run on the reads, TCRdb lists one record per CDR3 protein. Of around 240,000 distinct CDR3 sequences listed, about 20% were seen once; the top ten hold around a sixth. Sequenced: CD8+ T cells from PBMCs. All receptors derive from a human donor in good health (CMV status not recorded). Some clones in this sample may be carry-over from other donors' samples.

The table lists this clonotype with many counts. The chain recombines TRBV7-2 with TRBJ2-1; unclear D gene. The CDR3 consists of 13 residues. Trimming stripped 4 bases from V and 5 bases from J, with 9 bases between. Germline V gene lookup returns CDR1 SGHTA and CDR2 FQGNSA. The CDR3 here is CASSWLENNEQFF. CDR3 coding DNA: TGTGCCAGCAGCTGGTTGGAGAACAATGAGCAGTTCTTC.

V usage is TRBV29-1 and J usage is TRBJ2-1, with unresolved D. CDR1 is SQVTM and CDR2 is ANQGSEA in the germline V gene. Trimming removed 4 bases from V and 12 bases from J, with 10 bases in between. The CDR3 is 10 amino acids. CDR3 DNA: TGCAGCGTTGTCTTAACCTGGCAGTTCTTC. Protein: CSVVLTWQFF.

This clonotype was observed a handful of times. CDR3 protein: CASSYRDWGYEQYF. In nucleotides, the CDR3 is TGTGCCAGCAGCTACCGGGACTGGGGATACGAGCAGTACTTC. The rearrangement joins TRBV7-6 to TRBJ2-7, with a weak D call TRBD2 (6 bases). The length of the CDR3 is 14 residues. V dropped 4 bases and J dropped 4 bases, with 14 bases sitting between them. Germline V gene data show CDR1 as SGHVS and CDR2 as FNYEAQ.

This clonotype was picked up a small number of times. The chain uses TRBV6-5 and TRBJ2-7; a weak D match, TRBD2 (6 bases). CDR3 length equals 16 residues. Germline assignment: CDR1 MNHEY and CDR2 SVGAGI. V lost 1 base to trimming and J lost 2 bases, with 15 bases between them. This CDR3 is CASSYYGGASTYEQYF. The CDR3 DNA follows: TGTGCCAGCAGTTACTATGGAGGGGCCTCCACCTACGAGCAGTACTTC.

This clonotype has at least ten counts. V usage is TRBV7-8 and J usage is TRBJ2-1, with 8 positions matching TRBD2. The CDR3 covers 13 residues. The trim removed 6 bases at V and 14 bases at J, leaving 12 bases unmatched. Germline values: CDR1 SGHVS, CDR2 FQNEAQ. CDR3 nucleotides: TGTGCCAGCAGGCCAAGCGGGGGCCTCAGAGAGTTCTTC. Encoded protein: CASRPSGGLREFF.